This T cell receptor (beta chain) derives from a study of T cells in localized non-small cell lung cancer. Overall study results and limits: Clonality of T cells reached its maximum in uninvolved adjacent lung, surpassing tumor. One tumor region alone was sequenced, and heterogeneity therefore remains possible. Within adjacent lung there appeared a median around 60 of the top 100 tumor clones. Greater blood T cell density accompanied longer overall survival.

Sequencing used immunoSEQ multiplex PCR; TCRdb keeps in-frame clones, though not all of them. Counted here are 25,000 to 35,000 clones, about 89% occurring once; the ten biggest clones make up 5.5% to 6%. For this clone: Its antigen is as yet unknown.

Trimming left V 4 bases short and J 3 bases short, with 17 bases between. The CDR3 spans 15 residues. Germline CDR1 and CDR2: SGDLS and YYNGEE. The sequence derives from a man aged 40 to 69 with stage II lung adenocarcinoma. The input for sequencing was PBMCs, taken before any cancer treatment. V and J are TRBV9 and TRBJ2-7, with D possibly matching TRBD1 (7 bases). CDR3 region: CASSQGGSGLYEQYF. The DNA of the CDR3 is TGTGCCAGCAGCCAGGGGGGTAGCGGACTCTACGAGCAGTACTTC.